This record looks at one T cell receptor (beta chain) sequence and its context. No cognate antigen has been identified for it. Base qualities are missing; no much larger clone stands one base away. Whole blood was collected in K2EDTA tubes by collaborating institutions according to the institutions' own protocols. Collaborator samples were shipped for TCRbeta analysis as frozen whole blood, isolated PBMCs, or DNA extracted from either sample type. From a lookup of the germline V gene, CDR1 and CDR2 are KGHDR and SFDVKD. The CDR3 contains 17 residues, cysteine and phenylalanine counted. The sequence is cut down to CDR3 DNA, 51 bases in frame from base 1. V has 1 base trimmed and J has 1 base trimmed; junction bases matching no gene number 6. These data belong to a study of blood T cell repertoires in COVID-19 (dated by TCRdb to about 2020). Background on the whole study: Samples covering the acute and convalescent phases of COVID-19 were provided by collaborators in the United States, Italy and Spain. The material from the prospective study consisted of cDNA or gDNA derived from T cells, B-cell-depleted T cells, or PBMCs. Deeply sampled blood TCRbeta repertoires from subjects exposed to, actively infected with, or recovered from COVID-19 were included in the dataset. A freely available public database, intended as a resource for researchers studying the immune response to SARS-CoV-2, is where the repertoires were released. Samples were obtained from the ongoing ImmuneRACE study (first 160 participants) and from some 1,300 subjects provided by 6 global collaborators. Nearly every sample came with metadata listing a de-identified subject ID, COVID-19 status, age in years and sex. HLA class I and class II types, where available, came from metadata supplied by the sample provider rather than from assay-based typing.

The paper's findings and limits, for the study overall: How much clinical and demographic metadata was included differed by source and by participant, and the metadata was provided uncurated.

The immunoSEQ Assay, a bias-controlled multiplex PCR, was used to amplify TCRbeta CDR3 regions from genomic DNA. Turning to the authors' computational methods: The number of nucleated cells in each sample was estimated from the amplification of reference gene primers within the assay. To quantify the absolute abundance of each unique TCRbeta CDR3 rearrangement, sequence reads were collapsed and filtered. For each sample, productive Simpson clonality was calculated as the square root of Simpson's diversity index across productive rearrangements. What TCRdb holds here is the immuneACCESS table cut down to in-frame rearrangements. Part of the clones is not present; checked against another copy, under half of the missing clones reflect an unresolved V gene, and the others are unexplained. The V and J calls and clone size come from that table; D and trimming were worked out from the DNA. The sample table shows about 130,000 clones, and around 85% are seen once. About 4.3% of the sample rests with the top ten.

Sequenced: peripheral blood. This receptor was taken from a human donor in a cohort sampled during active COVID-19. Recombination connected TRBV24-1 to TRBJ2-1; 7 middle bases align to TRBD2. The nucleotide sequence reads as follows: TGTGCCACCAGTGATTTTGGGCAGCGGGGTTCCTACAATGAGCAGTTCTTC. This sequence encodes CATSDFGQRGSYNEQFF.